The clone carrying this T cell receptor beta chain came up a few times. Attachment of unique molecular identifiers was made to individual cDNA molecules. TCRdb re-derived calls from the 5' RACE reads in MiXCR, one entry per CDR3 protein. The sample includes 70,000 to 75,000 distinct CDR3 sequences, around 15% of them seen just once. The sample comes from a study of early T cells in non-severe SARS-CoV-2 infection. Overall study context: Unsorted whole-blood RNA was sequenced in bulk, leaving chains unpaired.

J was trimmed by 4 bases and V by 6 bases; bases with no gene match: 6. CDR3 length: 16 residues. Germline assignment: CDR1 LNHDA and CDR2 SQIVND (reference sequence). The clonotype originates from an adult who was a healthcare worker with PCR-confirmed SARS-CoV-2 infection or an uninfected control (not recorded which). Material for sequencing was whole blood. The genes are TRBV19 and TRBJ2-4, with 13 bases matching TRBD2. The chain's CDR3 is CASSGLAGASKNIQYF. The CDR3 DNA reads TGTGCCAGTAGCGGACTAGCGGGGGCCAGTAAAAACATTCAGTACTTC.